The present TCR beta chain was sequenced within a study of somatic mutations in cytotoxic T cells in rheumatoid arthritis. Assay: immunoSEQ multiplex PCR; the TCRdb copy retains only in-frame clones and omits some. This sample carries 15,000 to 20,000 clones, 82% of them seen once, and the ten largest clones take over 9.5%. The CDR3 consists of 13 residues. CDR1 SGDLS and CDR2 YYNGEE come from the germline V gene. V was clipped by 3 bases and J by 1 base; unmatched bases: 1. The sequence was obtained from a woman aged 50 to 60 in good health. Material: CD8+ T cells sorted from blood. The rearrangement joins TRBV9 to TRBJ2-7; 7 bases fit TRBD2. The CDR3 DNA reads TGTGCCAGCAGCGGGACTAGGTCCTACGAGCAGTACTTC. It encodes CASSGTRSYEQYF.